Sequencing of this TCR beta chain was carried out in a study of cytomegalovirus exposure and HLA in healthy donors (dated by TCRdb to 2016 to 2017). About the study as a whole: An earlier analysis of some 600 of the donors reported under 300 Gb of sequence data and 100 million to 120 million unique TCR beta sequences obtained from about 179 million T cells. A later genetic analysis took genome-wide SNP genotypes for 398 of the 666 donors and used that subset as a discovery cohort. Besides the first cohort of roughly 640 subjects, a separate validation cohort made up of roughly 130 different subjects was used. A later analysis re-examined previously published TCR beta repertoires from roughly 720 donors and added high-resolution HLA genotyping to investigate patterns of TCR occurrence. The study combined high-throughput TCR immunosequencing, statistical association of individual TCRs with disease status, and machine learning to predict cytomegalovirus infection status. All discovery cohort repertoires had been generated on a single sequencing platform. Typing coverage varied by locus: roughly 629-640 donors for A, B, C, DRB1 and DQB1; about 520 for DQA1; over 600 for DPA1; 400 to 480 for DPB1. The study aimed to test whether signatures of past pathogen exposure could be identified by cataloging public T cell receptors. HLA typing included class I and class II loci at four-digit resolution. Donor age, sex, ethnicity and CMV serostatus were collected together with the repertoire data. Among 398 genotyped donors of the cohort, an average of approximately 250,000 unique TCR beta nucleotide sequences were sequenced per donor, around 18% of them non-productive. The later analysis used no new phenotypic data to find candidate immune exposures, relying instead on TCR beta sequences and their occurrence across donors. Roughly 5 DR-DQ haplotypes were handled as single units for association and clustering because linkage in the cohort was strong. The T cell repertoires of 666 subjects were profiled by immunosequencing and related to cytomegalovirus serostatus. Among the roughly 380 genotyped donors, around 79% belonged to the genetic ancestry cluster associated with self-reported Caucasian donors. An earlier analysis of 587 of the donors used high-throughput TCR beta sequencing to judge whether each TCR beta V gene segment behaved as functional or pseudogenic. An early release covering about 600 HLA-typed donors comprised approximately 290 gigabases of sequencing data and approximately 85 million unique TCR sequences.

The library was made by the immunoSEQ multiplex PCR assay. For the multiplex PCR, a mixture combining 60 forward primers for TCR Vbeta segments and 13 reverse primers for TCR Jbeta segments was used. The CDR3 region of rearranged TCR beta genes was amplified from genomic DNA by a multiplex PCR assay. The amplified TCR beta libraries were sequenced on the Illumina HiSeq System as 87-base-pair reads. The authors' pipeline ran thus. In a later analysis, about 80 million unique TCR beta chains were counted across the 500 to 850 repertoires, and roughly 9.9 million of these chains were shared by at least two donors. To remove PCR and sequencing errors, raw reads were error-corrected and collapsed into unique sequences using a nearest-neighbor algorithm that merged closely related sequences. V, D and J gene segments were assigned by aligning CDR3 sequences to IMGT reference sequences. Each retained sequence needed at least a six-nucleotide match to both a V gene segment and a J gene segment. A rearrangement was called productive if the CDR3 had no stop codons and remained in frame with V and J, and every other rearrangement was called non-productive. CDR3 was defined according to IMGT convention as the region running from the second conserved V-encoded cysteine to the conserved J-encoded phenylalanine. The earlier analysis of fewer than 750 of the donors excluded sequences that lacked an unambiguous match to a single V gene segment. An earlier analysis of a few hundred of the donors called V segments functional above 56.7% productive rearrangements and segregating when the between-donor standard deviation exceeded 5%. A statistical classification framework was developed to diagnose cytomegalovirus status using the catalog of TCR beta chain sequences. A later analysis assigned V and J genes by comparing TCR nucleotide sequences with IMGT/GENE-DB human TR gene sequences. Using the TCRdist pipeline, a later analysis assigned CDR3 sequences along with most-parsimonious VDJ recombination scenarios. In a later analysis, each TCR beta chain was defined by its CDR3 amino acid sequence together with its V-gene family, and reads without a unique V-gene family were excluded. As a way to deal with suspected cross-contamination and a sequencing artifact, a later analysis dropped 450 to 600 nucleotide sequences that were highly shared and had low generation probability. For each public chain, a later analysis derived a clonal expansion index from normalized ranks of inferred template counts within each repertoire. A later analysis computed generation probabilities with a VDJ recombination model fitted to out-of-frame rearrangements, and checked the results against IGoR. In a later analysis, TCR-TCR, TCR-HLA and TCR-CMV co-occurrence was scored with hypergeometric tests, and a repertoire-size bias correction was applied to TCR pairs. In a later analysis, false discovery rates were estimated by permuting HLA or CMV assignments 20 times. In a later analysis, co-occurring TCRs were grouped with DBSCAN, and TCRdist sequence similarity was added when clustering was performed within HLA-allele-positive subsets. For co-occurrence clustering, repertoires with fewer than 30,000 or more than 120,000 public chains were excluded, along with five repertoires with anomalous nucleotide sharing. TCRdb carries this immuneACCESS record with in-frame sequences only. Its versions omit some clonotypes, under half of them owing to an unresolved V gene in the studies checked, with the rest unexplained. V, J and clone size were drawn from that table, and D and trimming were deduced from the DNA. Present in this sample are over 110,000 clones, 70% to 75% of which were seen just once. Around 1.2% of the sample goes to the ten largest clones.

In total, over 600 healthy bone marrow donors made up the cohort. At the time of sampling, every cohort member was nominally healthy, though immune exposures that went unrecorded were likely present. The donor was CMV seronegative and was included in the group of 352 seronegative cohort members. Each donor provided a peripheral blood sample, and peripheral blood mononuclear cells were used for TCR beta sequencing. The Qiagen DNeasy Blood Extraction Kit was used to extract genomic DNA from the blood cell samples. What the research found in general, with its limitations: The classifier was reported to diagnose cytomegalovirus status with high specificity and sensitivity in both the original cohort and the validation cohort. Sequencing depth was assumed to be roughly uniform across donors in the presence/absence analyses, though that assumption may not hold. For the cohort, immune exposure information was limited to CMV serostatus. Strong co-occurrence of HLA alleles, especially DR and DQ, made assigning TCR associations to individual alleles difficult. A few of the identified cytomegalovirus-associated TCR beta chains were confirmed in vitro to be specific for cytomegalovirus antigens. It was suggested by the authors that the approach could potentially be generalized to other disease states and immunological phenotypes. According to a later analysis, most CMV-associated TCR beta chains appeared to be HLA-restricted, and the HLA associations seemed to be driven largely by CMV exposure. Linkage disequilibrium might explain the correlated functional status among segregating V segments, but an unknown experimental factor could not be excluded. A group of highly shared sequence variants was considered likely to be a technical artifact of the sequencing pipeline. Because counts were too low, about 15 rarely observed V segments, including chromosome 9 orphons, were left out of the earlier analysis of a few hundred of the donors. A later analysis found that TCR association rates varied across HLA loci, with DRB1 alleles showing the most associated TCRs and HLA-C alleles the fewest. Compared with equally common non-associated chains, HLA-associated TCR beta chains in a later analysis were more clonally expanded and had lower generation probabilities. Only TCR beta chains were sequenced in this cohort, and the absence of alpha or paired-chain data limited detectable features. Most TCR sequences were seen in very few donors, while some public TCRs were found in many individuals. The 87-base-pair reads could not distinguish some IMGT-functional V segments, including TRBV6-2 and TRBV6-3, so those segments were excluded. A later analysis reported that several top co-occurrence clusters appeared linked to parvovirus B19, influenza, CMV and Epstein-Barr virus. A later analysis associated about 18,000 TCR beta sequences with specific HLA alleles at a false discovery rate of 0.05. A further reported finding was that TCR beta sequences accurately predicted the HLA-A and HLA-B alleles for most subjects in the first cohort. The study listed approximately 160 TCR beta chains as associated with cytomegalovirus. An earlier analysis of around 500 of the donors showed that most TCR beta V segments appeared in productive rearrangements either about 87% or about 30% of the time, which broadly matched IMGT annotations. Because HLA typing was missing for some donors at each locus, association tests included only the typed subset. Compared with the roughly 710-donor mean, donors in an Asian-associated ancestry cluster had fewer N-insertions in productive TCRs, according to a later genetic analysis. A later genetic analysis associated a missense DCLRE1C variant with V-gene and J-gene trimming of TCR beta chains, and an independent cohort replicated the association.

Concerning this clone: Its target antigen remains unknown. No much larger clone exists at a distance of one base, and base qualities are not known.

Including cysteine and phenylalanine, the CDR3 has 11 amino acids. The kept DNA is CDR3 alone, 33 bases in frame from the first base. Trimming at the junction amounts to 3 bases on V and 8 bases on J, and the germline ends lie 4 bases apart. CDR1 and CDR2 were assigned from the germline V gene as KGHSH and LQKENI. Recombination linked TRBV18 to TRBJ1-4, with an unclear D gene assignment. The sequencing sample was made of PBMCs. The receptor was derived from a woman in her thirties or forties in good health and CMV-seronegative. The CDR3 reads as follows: CASSPAEKLFF. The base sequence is TGTGCCAGCTCACCTGCGGAAAAACTGTTTTTT.